This T cell receptor beta chain comes out of a study of neurological immune-mediated disorders. Study details: Secondary progressive disease was present in 3, and relapsing-remitting disease in about 30, of the 35 or so multiple sclerosis patients.

Each CDR3 protein gets one entry after TCRdb re-called the 5' RACE reads with MiXCR. The data show more than 45,000 distinct CDR3 sequences, roughly 3.5% seen once. The germline V gene has CDR1 SGHDT and CDR2 YYEEEE. The V and J ends lost 4 bases and 11 bases, in that order; junction bases with no gene match: 7. There are 12 residues in the CDR3. This clonotype appeared many times. This sequence joins TRBV5-6 and TRBJ1-1; 8 bases map to TRBD1. Specimen: PBMCs. This sequence originates from a man aged 25-40 years with multiple sclerosis. The CDR3 loop is CASSSQGARAFF. The CDR3 nucleotides read TGTGCCAGCAGCAGCCAGGGGGCGCGGGCTTTCTTT.